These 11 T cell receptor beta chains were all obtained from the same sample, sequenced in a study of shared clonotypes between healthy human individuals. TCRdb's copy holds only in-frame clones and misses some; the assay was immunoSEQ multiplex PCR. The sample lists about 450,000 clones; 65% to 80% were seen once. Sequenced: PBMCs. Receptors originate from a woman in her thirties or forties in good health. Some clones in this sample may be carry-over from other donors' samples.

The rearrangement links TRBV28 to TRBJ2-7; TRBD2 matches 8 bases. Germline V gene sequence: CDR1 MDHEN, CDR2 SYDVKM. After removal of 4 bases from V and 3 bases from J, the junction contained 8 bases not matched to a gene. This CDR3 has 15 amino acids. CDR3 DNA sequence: TGTGCCAGCAGTTCGGCTGCACGGGGGGGCTACGAGCAGTACTTC. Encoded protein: CASSSAARGGYEQYF.

The chain's CDR3 is CASSSWGYSYNSPLHF. DNA of the CDR3: TGTGCCAGCAGCAGTTGGGGGTACTCCTATAATTCACCCCTCCACTTT. V and J are TRBV5-6 and TRBJ1-6, with a tentative D call TRBD1 (5 bases). V shed 4 bases and J shed 0 bases, with 11 bases lying between them. The CDR3 contains 16 residues. Germline CDR1 and CDR2: SGHDT and YYEEEE.

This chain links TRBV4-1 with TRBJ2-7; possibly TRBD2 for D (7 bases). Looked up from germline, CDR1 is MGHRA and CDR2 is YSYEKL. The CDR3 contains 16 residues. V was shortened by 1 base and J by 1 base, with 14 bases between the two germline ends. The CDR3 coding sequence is TGCGCCAGCAGCCAAGTTCTAGGGGGAGGGTCCTACGAGCAGTACTTC. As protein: CASSQVLGGGSYEQYF.

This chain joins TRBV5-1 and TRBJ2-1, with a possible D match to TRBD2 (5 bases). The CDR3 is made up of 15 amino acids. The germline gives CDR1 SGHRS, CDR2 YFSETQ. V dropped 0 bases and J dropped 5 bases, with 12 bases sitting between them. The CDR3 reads CASSLAPAGDNEQFF. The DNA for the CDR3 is TGCGCCAGCAGCTTGGCCCCGGCGGGTGACAATGAGCAGTTCTTC.

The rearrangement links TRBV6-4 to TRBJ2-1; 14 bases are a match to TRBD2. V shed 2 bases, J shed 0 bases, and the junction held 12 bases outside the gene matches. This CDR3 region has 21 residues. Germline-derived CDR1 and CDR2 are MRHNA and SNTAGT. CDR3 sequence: CASSDRSGQGTSGSSYNEQFF. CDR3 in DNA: TGTGCCAGCAGTGACCGCTCTGGGCAGGGGACTAGCGGGAGCTCCTACAATGAGCAGTTCTTC.

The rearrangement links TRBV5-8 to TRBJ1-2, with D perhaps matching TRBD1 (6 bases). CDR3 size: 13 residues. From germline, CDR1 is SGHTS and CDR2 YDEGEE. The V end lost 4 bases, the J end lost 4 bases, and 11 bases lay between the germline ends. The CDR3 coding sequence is TGTGCCAGCAGCCCACAGGGCATCTATGGCTACACCTTC. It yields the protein CASSPQGIYGYTF.

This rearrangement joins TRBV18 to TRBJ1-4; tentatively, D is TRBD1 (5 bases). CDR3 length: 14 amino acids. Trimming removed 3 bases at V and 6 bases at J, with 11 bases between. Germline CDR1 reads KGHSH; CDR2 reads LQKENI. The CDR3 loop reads CASSPQGLHEKLFF. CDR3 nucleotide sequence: TGTGCCAGCTCACCCCAGGGACTCCATGAAAAACTGTTTTTT.

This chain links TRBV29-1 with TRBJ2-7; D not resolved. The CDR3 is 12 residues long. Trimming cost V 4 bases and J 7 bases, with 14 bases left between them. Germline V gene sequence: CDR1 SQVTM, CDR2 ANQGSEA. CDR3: CSVALTTIEQYF. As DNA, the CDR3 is TGCAGCGTTGCCCTCACAACGATTGAGCAGTACTTC.

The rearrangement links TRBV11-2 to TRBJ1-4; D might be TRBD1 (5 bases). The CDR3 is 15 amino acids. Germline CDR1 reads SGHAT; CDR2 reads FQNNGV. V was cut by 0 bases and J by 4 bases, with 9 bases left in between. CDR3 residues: CASSLDSGGNEKLFF. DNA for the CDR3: TGTGCCAGCAGCTTAGATTCTGGGGGTAATGAAAAACTGTTTTTT.

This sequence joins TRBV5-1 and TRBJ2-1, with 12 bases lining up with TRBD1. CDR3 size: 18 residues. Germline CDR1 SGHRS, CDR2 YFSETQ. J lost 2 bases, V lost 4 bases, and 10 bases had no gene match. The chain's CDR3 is CASSVTGTGGYPYNEQFF. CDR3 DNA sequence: TGCGCCAGCAGCGTTACCGGGACAGGGGGCTATCCCTACAATGAGCAGTTCTTC.

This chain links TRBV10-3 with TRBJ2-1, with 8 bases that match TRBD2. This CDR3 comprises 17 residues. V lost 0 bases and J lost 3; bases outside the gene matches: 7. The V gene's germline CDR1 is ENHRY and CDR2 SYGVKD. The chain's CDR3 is CAISESDVAGNYNEQFF. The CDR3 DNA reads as TGTGCCATCAGTGAGTCTGATGTAGCGGGGAACTACAATGAGCAGTTCTTC.